One and the same sample provided the 12 T cell receptor beta chains below, sequenced in a study of CD8+CD57+ T cells in acquired aplastic anemia. Selection for sequencing was limited to patients who had shown CD8+CD57+ cell expansion by flow cytometry. Genomic DNA, serving as template, underwent TCR beta VDJ and CDR3 profiling. Each CDR3 protein is one row after TCRdb ran MiXCR on the reads. The sample shows 95,000 to 150,000 distinct CDR3 sequences, 40% of them seen only once. The specimen was sorted CD4+, CD8+, or CD8+CD57+ T cells (not recorded which) from PBMCs. These receptors came from a human donor with aplastic anemia.

The chain combines TRBV10-3 with TRBJ1-1; D might be TRBD1 (5 bases). From germline, CDR1 is ENHRY and CDR2 SYGVKD. This CDR3 has 14 residues. Trimming left V 6 bases short and J 8 bases short, with 19 bases between. CDR3 bases: TGTGCCATCAGCCTACAGCGCGGTGGGGGGGAAGCTTTCTTT. It is translated as CAISLQRGGGEAFF.

Here the CDR3 reads CASSGEGNEQFF. The CDR3 region has the DNA TGTGCCAGCAGTGGAGAAGGCAATGAGCAGTTCTTC. The rearrangement joins TRBV2 to TRBJ2-1, with unresolved D. This CDR3 has 12 amino acids. Germline V lookup: CDR1 SNHLY, CDR2 FYNNEI. V lost 4 bases, J lost 6 bases, and 7 bases lay in between.

This clonotype came up many times. This chain connects TRBV7-2 to TRBJ2-3, with 8 bases identical to TRBD2. Germline CDR1 and CDR2: SGHTA and FQGNSA. CDR3 length: 15 amino acids. After removal of 4 bases from V and 1 base from J, the junction contained 4 bases not matched to a gene. The DNA of the CDR3 is TGTGCCAGCAGCTGGCGGGGGGCGGGCACAGATACGCAGTATTTT. Amino acid sequence: CASSWRGAGTDTQYF.

The V call is TRBV10-2, the J call TRBJ2-3; 12 bases line up with TRBD2. The CDR3 spans 15 residues. The germline gives CDR1 WSHSY, CDR2 SAAADI. With V trimmed by 5 bases and J by 7 bases, 7 bases remained unmatched. The CDR3 protein is CASSSSGGARYTQYF. The CDR3 region has the DNA TGCGCCAGCAGTTCTAGCGGGGGGGCCCGATATACGCAGTATTTT.

This clonotype was seen at least ten times. The chain uses TRBV6-1 and TRBJ2-5; 9 bases match TRBD1. This CDR3 is 14 amino acids long. Per germline, CDR1 MNHNS and CDR2 SASEGT. With 5 bases clipped from V and 5 bases from J, the junction kept 6 bases outside the gene matches. The CDR3 protein is CASSTGGQGETQYF. The CDR3 DNA reads TGTGCCAGCAGTACAGGGGGCCAGGGGGAGACCCAGTACTTC.

The chain recombines TRBV19 with TRBJ1-2; weak D call: TRBD1 (5 bases). Looked up from germline, CDR1 is LNHDA and CDR2 is SQIVND (reference sequence). The CDR3 totals 16 residues. Between the trimmed V and J ends, which lost 4 bases and 4 bases, there was a span of 19 bases. Here the CDR3 DNA reads TGTGCCAGTAGTAACAATTCCCCAGGGCCGGTCTATGGCTACACCTTC. This codes for CASSNNSPGPVYGYTF.

With regard to this clonotype: With a much larger clone just one base away, this may be a read error. No conserved phenylalanine or tryptophan ends this CDR3, so it is likely a read error. V usage is TRBV12-5 and J usage is TRBJ1-1; D remains ambiguous. The CDR3 totals 17 residues. Germline V gene sequence: CDR1 LGHNT, CDR2 FRNRAP. Trimming removed 0 bases at V and 5 bases at J, with 19 bases between. CDR3 coding DNA: TGTGCTAGTGGTTTGGTACACAATACATGGTGGGGTACTGAAGCTTTCTCT. Protein sequence: CASGLVHNTWWGTEAFS.

The rearrangement links TRBV12-3 or TRBV12-4 to TRBJ1-5; weak D call: TRBD1 (5 bases). V lost 1 base and J lost 5, with 9 bases in between. CDR3 length: 14 residues. CDR3 loop: CASSLGAGHQPQHF. The CDR3 DNA is TGTGCCAGCAGTTTAGGGGCAGGGCATCAGCCCCAGCATTTT.

The sample holds many counts of this clonotype. The chain employs TRBV12-3 or TRBV12-4 and TRBJ1-1; D uncertain. The ends were cut back, 0 bases at V and 5 bases at J, with 7 bases in the middle. The CDR3 covers 13 residues. The CDR3 loop reads CASSLARGTEAFF. CDR3 sequence (DNA): TGTGCCAGCAGTTTAGCGCGTGGGACTGAAGCTTTCTTT.

This clonotype was seen many times. The V and J genes are TRBV11-2 and TRBJ2-1; D is unclear. V lost 0 bases and J 9 bases, leaving 3 bases between the germline ends. This CDR3 is built from 11 residues. Germline V CDR1 and CDR2: SGHAT, FQNNGV. CDR3: CASSLDTEQFF. The DNA for the CDR3 is TGTGCCAGCAGCTTAGACACTGAGCAGTTCTTC.

This clonotype was seen ten or more times. The rearrangement uses TRBV20-1 and TRBJ2-5; no clear D gene. Germline CDR1 and CDR2: DFQATT and SNEGSKA (reference sequence). The CDR3 has 13 amino acids. Trimming removed 0 bases at V and 4 bases at J, with 9 bases between. The CDR3 reads CSARDNFGETQYF. The CDR3 DNA reads TGCAGTGCTAGAGATAATTTCGGAGAGACCCAGTACTTC.

A remark on this clonotype: This may stem from a read error, because a much larger clone lies one nucleotide away. The chain employs TRBV6-1 and TRBJ1-6; no clear D gene. This CDR3 contains 14 residues. Deletions cut 6 bases from V and 5 bases from J, with 11 bases between. Germline V gene data show CDR1 as MNHNS and CDR2 as SASEGT. Written as DNA, the CDR3 is TGTGCCAGCAGGCCGCGGGGAGATAATTCACCCCTCCACTTT. Translation: CASRPRGDNSPLHF.